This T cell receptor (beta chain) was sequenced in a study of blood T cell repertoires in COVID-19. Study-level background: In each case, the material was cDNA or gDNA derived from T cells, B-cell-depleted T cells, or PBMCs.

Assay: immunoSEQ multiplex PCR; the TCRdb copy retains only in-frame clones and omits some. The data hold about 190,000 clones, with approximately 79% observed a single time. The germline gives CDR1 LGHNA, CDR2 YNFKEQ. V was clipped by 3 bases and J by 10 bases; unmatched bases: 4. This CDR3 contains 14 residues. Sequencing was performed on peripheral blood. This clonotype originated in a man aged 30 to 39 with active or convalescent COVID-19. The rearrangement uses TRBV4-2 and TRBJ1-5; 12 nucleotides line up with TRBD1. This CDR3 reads CASSQGQGAHPQHF. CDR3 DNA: TGTGCCAGCAGCCAGGGACAGGGGGCGCATCCCCAGCATTTT.